This record looks at one T cell receptor beta chain sequence and its context. Its antigen is as yet unknown. Data came from immunoSEQ multiplex PCR; TCRdb stores just in-frame clones and leaves some out. The sample holds tens of thousands of clones, roughly 88% seen once. Second doses at about 4 or about 12 weeks were pooled. The V end was cut by 0 bases, the J end by 0 bases, with 8 bases between. Germline V gene lookup returns CDR1 MNHEY and CDR2 SMNVEV (reference sequence). This CDR3 has 15 residues. These data come from a study of T cell responses to AZD1222 COVID-19 vaccine. Study-wide points: Researchers took repertoire samples only after the peak T cell response had come. Spike-specific TCR depth and breadth grew after two AZD1222 doses.

The sequences come from peripheral blood, collected 28 days after the second AZD1222 dose. This TCR came from an adult who received the AZD1222 COVID-19 vaccine. The chain couples TRBV27 to TRBJ1-2; D not resolved. In nucleotides, the CDR3 is TGTGCCAGCAGTTTATCAGGGATTCCTAACTATGGCTACACCTTC. Protein sequence: CASSLSGIPNYGYTF.